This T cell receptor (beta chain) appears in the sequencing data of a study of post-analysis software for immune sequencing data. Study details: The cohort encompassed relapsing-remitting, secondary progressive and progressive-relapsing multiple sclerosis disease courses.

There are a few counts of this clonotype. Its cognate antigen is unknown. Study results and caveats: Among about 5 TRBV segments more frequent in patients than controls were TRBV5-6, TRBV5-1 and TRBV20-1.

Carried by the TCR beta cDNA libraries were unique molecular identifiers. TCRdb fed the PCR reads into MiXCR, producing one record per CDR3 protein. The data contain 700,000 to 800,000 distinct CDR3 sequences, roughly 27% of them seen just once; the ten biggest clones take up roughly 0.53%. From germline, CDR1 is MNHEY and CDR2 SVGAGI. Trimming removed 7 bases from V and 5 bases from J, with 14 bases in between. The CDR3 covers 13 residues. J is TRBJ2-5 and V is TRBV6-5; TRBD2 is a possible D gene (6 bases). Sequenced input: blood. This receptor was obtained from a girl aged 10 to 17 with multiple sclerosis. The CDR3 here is CASKQRRGETQYF. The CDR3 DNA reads TGTGCCAGCAAACAACGCCGGGGGGAGACCCAGTACTTC.